Following are 17 T cell receptor beta chains from one sample sequenced in a study of control samples from healthy donors and cancer patients (dated by TCRdb to 2020 to 2021). The library was made by the immunoSEQ multiplex PCR assay. Entries here come from immuneACCESS through TCRdb and include only in-frame sequences with V and J called. Some clones fail to appear in such tables; in the studies checked, an unresolved V gene covers under half of the shortfall, and the cause of the remainder is unknown. Here the sample has tens of thousands of clones; around 85% occur a single time. Jointly, the top ten make up roughly 40% of the sample. The sample consisted of PBMCs. The receptors were gathered from a man aged 65 to 85 with lung cancer.

The chain is built from TRBV7-2 and TRBJ2-4; a possible D gene is TRBD2 (6 bases). Germline lookup yields CDR1 SGHTA and CDR2 FQGNSA. V lost 4 bases to trimming and J lost 9 bases, with 10 bases between them. The CDR3 is 12 residues long. In DNA, the CDR3 is TGTGCCAGCAGCTCCTACGGGGGCATTCAGTACTTC. Protein: CASSSYGGIQYF. Looking up the rest from reference TRBV7-2 and TRBJ2-4 gives the full variable domain: GAGVSQSPSNKVTEKGKDVELRCDPISGHTALYWYRQSLGQGLEFLIYFQGNSAPDKSGLPSDRFSAERTGGSVSTLTIQRTQQEDSAVYLCASSSYGGIQYFGAGTRLSVL.

The chain links TRBV6-5 to TRBJ2-7; 9 bases line up with TRBD2. The germline V gene encodes CDR1 MNHEY and CDR2 SVGAGI. The CDR3 is made up of 14 amino acids. V shed 7 bases, J shed 2 bases, and the junction held 6 bases outside the gene matches. This CDR3 is CASTSSGATYEQYF. CDR3 nucleotide sequence: TGTGCCAGCACATCTAGCGGGGCCACCTACGAGCAGTACTTC.

This clone has a handful of counts. The chain employs TRBV9 and TRBJ1-1; a weak D match, TRBD1 (6 bases). The CDR3 totals 14 residues. CDR1 is SGDLS and CDR2 is YYNGEE in the germline V gene. Trimming took off 3 bases at V and 1 base at J, with 10 bases between the two ends. DNA for the CDR3: TGTGCCAGCAGCGCAGAACAGGGGAACACTGAAGCTTTCTTT. Translated, it gives CASSAEQGNTEAFF.

The chain combines TRBV3-1 (or the pseudogene TRBV3-2) with TRBJ1-4, with D unclear. Trimming shortened V by 1 base and J by 6 bases, and 3 bases separated the two germline ends. From germline, CDR1 is LGHDT and CDR2 YNNKEL (reference sequence). This CDR3 comprises 12 residues. This chain's CDR3 is CASSQGDEKLFF. In DNA, the CDR3 is TGTGCCAGCAGCCAAGGAGATGAAAAACTGTTTTTT.

V and J are TRBV4-3 and TRBJ2-2; D assignment may be TRBD1 or TRBD2 (5 bases each). The germline V and J ends were trimmed by 4 bases and 0 bases, with 9 bases remaining between them. Germline CDR1 is LGHNA and CDR2 is YSLEER. The CDR3 has 15 amino acids. CDR3 nucleotide sequence: TGCGCCAGCAGCCTCGGGACGGCGAACACCGGGGAGCTGTTTTTT. Translating gives CASSLGTANTGELFF.

V and J are TRBV7-9 and TRBJ1-1, with 7 positions matching TRBD1. The CDR3 covers 15 residues. J was trimmed by 2 bases and V by 5 bases; bases with no gene match: 8. CDR1 and CDR2 from the germline V gene are SEHNR and FQNEAQ (reference sequence). The CDR3 region has the DNA TGTGCCAGCAGCCTTGCCGGGACAGCCAACACTGAAGCTTTCTTT. Translated, it gives CASSLAGTANTEAFF.

The chain has TRBV19 and TRBJ1-2; D call uncertain. Germline CDR1 and CDR2: LNHDA and SQIVND (reference sequence). The CDR3 contains 16 residues. Trimming pared 0 bases from V and 0 bases from J, leaving 11 bases between. The CDR3: CASSIDLGRSNYGYTF. The CDR3 DNA reads TGTGCCAGTAGTATAGATCTGGGCAGGTCTAACTATGGCTACACCTTC.

The CDR3 is CSASVSGMETQYF. CDR3 DNA sequence: TGCAGTGCTAGTGTTAGCGGAATGGAGACCCAGTACTTC. The chain links TRBV20-1 to TRBJ2-5, with D possibly matching TRBD2 (6 bases). The V gene lost 3 bases and the J gene lost 5 bases, with 13 bases spanning the gap. This CDR3 is 13 amino acids long. Per germline, CDR1 DFQATT and CDR2 SNEGSKA (reference sequence).

Note on this clone: Because the CDR3 is missing its conserved closing phenylalanine or tryptophan, this is likely a read error. This chain joins TRBV27 and TRBJ1-2; tentatively, D is TRBD1 (5 bases). The CDR3 is made up of 13 amino acids. Germline V gene sequence: CDR1 MNHEY, CDR2 SMNVEV (reference sequence). Trimming removed 3 bases at V and 6 bases at J, with 11 bases between. DNA of the CDR3: TGTGCCAGCAGTTTCGGGCCGGGGGATGGCTACACCTCC. The encoded protein is CASSFGPGDGYTS.

V usage is TRBV10-3 and J usage is TRBJ2-5, with D maybe TRBD2 (5 bases). The CDR3 loop spans 15 amino acids. Germline V gene data show CDR1 as ENHRY and CDR2 as SYGVKD. Trimming pared 2 bases from V and 5 bases from J, leaving 15 bases between. The CDR3 DNA follows: TGTGCCATCAGTGAGCCTCTGGGAGTAGGGGAGACCCAGTACTTC. It translates to CAISEPLGVGETQYF.

This clone was observed once. The V gene is TRBV7-9, the J gene TRBJ1-2, with D perhaps TRBD1 (5 bases). Germline V gene lookup returns CDR1 SEHNR and CDR2 FQNEAQ (reference sequence). The CDR3 is made up of 14 amino acids. V lost 1 base to trimming and J lost 4 bases, with 10 bases between them. CDR3 sequence (DNA): TGTGCCAGCAGCTTAGAAGGGACGTTCTATGGCTACACCTTC. It specifies CASSLEGTFYGYTF.

This clone was recorded once. The V gene is TRBV27, the J gene TRBJ2-7; 12 nucleotides match TRBD2. V trimming: 4 bases; J trimming: 0 bases; junction bases outside the gene matches: 7. This CDR3 comprises 17 residues. CDR1 and CDR2 (germline): MNHEY, SMNVEV (reference sequence). The CDR3 spells CASSYRTSGAFSYEQYF. The CDR3 nucleotides read TGTGCCAGCAGTTACCGGACTAGCGGGGCGTTCTCCTACGAGCAGTACTTC.

The J gene is TRBJ2-4, the V gene TRBV19; D is ambiguous. The germline gives CDR1 LNHDA, CDR2 SQIVND (reference sequence). The ends were cut back, 5 bases at V and 1 base at J, with 6 bases in the middle. The CDR3 is 13 amino acids. The CDR3: CASSLVAKNIQYF. In DNA form, the CDR3 reads TGTGCCAGTAGTCTGGTGGCCAAAAACATTCAGTACTTC.

The chain recombines TRBV9 with TRBJ1-1; 8 nucleotides align to TRBD1. V gave up 3 bases and J gave up 1 base; unmatched junction bases: 8. The CDR3 is made up of 16 amino acids. The germline V gene has CDR1 SGDLS and CDR2 YYNGEE. CDR3 residues: CASSDDSGTGNTEAFF. The CDR3 DNA sequence: TGTGCCAGCAGCGACGATTCCGGGACAGGGAACACTGAAGCTTTCTTT.

V is TRBV7-9 and J is TRBJ2-5, with 9 bases that match TRBD2. CDR3 size: 16 residues. The V segment lost 1 base and the J segment 5 bases; nucleotides outside the gene matches: 8. Germline values: CDR1 SEHNR, CDR2 FQNEAQ (reference sequence). The CDR3: CASSLGAGGGAETQYF. The CDR3 nucleotides are TGTGCCAGCAGCTTAGGCGCCGGCGGGGGGGCGGAGACCCAGTACTTC.

The genes are TRBV4-2 and TRBJ2-1; D gene ambiguous. CDR3 size: 15 residues. V was trimmed by 0 bases and J by 5 bases, leaving 11 bases between them. The germline CDR1 and CDR2 sequences are LGHNA and YNFKEQ. CDR3 coding DNA: TGTGCCAGCAGCCAAGAGGAAGGGCGGAACAATGAGCAGTTCTTC. As protein: CASSQEEGRNNEQFF.

V usage is TRBV6-5 and J usage is TRBJ2-1, with D perhaps TRBD2 (6 bases). This CDR3 comprises 13 residues. Germline loops: CDR1 MNHEY, CDR2 SVGAGI. The V gene lost 0 bases and the J gene lost 6 bases, with 6 bases spanning the gap. This chain's CDR3 is CASSYSRGNEQFF. The CDR3 nucleotides are TGTGCCAGCAGTTACTCGCGGGGCAATGAGCAGTTCTTC.